Below, one T cell receptor (beta chain) is given with its context. The germline gene is not matched at one end of the junction; a read error may be the cause. The sample belongs to a study of blood T cell repertoires in COVID-19. Study-wide background: Italy, Spain and the United States were the sources of the convalescent and acute COVID-19 samples. T cells, B-cell-depleted T cells, or PBMCs supplied cDNA or gDNA.

Here immunoSEQ multiplex PCR was the method, and the copy in TCRdb shows in-frame clones only, minus some. Of 95,000 to 150,000 clones listed, roughly 89% are singletons. The germline V gene has CDR1 SGHNT and CDR2 YYREEE (reference sequence). The CDR3 covers 14 residues. V usage is TRBV5-4 and J usage is TRBJ2-7; D possibly corresponds to TRBD2 (5 bases). The sequencing sample was made of peripheral blood. This TCR was recovered from a man aged 40-49 years with acute or convalescent COVID-19. CDR3 DNA sequence: TGTGTCAGCAGCTTTTTGGGAGAAACCTACGAGCAGTACTTC. Amino acids: CVSSFLGETYEQYF.